The 2 T cell receptor beta chains listed next were all sequenced from one sample in a study of neurological immune-mediated disorders. TCRdb itself ran the 5' RACE reads through MiXCR, one entry per CDR3 protein. Of roughly 75,000 distinct CDR3 sequences detected, just over 2.5% appear once; the ten largest clones hold 0.9% to 1.4%. The sequenced sample consisted of PBMCs. The receptors shown here come from a woman between 25 and 40 years old with multiple sclerosis.

In this sample, this clonotype turned up many times. The chain is built from TRBV20-1 and TRBJ2-7; TRBD2 aligns across 7 bases. In germline, CDR1 is DFQATT, CDR2 SNEGSKA (reference sequence). There are 14 residues in the CDR3. J gave up 3 bases and V 5 bases, and 10 bases lay outside the gene matches. CDR3 sequence (DNA): TGCAGTGCTGGGAGCGGGGCTCCTTTCTACGAGCAGTACTTC. It encodes CSAGSGAPFYEQYF.

Ten or more counts support this clonotype. The CDR3 region has the DNA TGTGCCAGCAGTTCCTACCTCGGACAGCCTAATGAAAAACTGTTTTTT. This sequence encodes CASSSYLGQPNEKLFF. V is TRBV27 and J is TRBJ1-4; TRBD1 is a possible D gene (6 bases). CDR1 and CDR2 from the germline V gene are MNHEY and SMNVEV (reference sequence). This CDR3 is built from 16 residues. V dropped 4 bases and J dropped 3 bases, with 15 bases sitting between them.